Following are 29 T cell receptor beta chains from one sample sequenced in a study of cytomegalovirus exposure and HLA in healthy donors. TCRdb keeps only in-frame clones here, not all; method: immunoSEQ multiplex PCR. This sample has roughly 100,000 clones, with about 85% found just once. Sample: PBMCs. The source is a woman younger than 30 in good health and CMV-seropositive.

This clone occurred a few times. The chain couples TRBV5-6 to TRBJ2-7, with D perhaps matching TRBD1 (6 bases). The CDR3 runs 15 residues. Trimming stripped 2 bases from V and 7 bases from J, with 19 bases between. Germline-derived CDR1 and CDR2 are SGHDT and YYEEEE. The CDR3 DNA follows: TGTGCCAGCAGCTTCCCGGGACAAGTCTTGGAGGAGCAGTACTTC. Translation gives CASSFPGQVLEEQYF.

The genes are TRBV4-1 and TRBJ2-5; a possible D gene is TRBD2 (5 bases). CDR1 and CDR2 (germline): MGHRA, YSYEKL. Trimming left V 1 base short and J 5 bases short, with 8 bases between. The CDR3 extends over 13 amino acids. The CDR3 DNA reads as TGCGCCAGCAGCCAAGCCGGGAAGGAGACCCAGTACTTC. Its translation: CASSQAGKETQYF.

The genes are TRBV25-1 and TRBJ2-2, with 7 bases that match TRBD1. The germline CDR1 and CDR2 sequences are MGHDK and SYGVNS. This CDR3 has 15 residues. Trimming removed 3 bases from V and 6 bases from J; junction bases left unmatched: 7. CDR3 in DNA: TGTGCCAGCAGTGACCCCTACAGGGGACCCGGGGAGCTGTTTTTT. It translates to CASSDPYRGPGELFF.

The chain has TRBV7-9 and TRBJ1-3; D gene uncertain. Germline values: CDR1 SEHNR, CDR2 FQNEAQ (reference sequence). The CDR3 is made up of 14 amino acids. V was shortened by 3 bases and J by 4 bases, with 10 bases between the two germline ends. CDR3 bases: TGTGCCAGCAGCTTGAGTTCTTTAGGAAACACCATATATTTT. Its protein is CASSLSSLGNTIYF.

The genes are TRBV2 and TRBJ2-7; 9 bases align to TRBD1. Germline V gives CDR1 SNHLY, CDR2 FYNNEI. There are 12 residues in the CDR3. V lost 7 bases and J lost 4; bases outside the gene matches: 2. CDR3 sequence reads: CASKQGAYEQYF. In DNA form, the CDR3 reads TGTGCCAGCAAACAGGGGGCGTACGAGCAGTACTTC.

For the CDR3, the DNA is TGTGCTAGTGGTTTTGGGACAGGGGAGTGGGCAGATACGCAGTATTTT. It specifies CASGFGTGEWADTQYF. The chain joins TRBV12-5 to TRBJ2-3, with 10 nucleotides matching TRBD1. There are 16 residues in the CDR3. V lost 3 bases to trimming and J lost 4 bases; unmatched junction nucleotides: 7. CDR1 LGHNT and CDR2 FRNRAP come from the germline V gene.

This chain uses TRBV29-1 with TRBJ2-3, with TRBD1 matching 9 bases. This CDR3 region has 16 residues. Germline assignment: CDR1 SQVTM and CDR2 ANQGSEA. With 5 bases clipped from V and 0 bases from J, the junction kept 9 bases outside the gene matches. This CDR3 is CSVTGGASSSTDTQYF. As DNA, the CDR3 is TGCAGCGTTACAGGGGGCGCGTCTTCGAGCACAGATACGCAGTATTTT.

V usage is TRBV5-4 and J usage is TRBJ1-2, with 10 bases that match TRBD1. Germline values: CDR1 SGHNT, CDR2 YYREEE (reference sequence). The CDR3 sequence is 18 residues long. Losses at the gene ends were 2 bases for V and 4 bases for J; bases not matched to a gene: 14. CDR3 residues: CASSFDGQGVRESYGYTF. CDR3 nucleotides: TGTGCCAGCAGCTTTGACGGACAGGGGGTAAGGGAAAGCTATGGCTACACCTTC.

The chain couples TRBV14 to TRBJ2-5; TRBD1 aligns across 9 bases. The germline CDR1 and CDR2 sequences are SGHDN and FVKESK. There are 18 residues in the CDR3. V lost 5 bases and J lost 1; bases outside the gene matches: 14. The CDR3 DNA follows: TGTGCCAGCAGCAAGAGGCTACAGGGGGCGACGGCCCAAGAGACCCAGTACTTC. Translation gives CASSKRLQGATAQETQYF.

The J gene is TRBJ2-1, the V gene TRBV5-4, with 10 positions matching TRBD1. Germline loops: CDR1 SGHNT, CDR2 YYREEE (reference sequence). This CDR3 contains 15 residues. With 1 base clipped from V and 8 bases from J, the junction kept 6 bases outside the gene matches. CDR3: CASSLPRGTGDEQFF. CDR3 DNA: TGTGCCAGCAGCTTGCCCCGGGGGACAGGGGATGAGCAGTTCTTC.

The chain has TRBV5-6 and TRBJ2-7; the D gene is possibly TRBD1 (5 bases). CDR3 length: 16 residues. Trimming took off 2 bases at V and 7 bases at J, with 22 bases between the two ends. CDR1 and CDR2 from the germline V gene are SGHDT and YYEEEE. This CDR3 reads CASSFSPGRALGEQYF. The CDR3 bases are TGTGCCAGCAGCTTTTCCCCAGGCAGGGCCCTCGGGGAGCAGTACTTC.

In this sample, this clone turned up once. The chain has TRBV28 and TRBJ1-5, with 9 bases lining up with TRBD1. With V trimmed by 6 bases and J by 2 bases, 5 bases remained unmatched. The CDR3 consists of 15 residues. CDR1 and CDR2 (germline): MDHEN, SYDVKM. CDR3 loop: CASSGTGWRNQPQHF. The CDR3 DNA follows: TGTGCCAGCAGCGGGACAGGGTGGCGCAATCAGCCCCAGCATTTT.

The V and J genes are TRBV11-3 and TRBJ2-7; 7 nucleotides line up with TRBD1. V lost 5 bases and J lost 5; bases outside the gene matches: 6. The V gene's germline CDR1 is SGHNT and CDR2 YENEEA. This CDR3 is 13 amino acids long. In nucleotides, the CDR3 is TGTGCCAGCAGCCCCAGACAGGGCCACGAGCAGTACTTC. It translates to CASSPRQGHEQYF.

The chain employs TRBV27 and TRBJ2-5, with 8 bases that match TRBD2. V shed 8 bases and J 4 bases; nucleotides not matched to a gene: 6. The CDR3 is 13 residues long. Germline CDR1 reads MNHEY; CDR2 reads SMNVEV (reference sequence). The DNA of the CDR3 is TGTGCCAGCCGCTCTAGCGGGCGAGAGACCCAGTACTTC. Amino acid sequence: CASRSSGRETQYF.

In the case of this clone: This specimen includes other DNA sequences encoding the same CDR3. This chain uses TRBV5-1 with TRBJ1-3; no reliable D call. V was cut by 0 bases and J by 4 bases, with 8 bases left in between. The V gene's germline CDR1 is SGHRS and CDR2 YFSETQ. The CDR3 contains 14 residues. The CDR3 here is CASSLAGRGNTIYF. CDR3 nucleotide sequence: TGCGCCAGCAGCTTGGCCGGGAGGGGAAACACCATATATTTT. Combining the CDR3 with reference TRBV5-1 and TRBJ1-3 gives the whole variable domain KAGVTQTPRYLIKTRGQQVTLSCSPISGHRSVSWYQQTPGQGLQFLFEYFSETQRNKGNFPGRFSGRQFSNSRSEMNVSTLELGDSALYLCASSLAGRGNTIYFGEGSWLTVV.

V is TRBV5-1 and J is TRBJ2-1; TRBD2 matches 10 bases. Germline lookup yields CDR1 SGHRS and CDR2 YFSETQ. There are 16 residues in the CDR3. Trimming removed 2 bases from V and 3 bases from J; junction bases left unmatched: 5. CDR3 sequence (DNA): TGCGCCAGCAGCTTAGCGGGAGGGACAGTCTACAATGAGCAGTTCTTC. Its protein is CASSLAGGTVYNEQFF.

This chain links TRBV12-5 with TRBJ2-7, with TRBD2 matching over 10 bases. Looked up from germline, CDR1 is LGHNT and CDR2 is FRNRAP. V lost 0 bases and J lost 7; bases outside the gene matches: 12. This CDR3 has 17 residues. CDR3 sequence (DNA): TGTGCTAGTGGTTTGGTGGTTTCAGCGGGGGGGCGAGAGGAGCAGTACTTC. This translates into CASGLVVSAGGREEQYF.

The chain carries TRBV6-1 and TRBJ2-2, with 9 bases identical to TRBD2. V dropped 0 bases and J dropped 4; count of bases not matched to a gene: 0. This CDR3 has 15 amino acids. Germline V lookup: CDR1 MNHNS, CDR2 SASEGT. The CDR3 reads CASSEASGSTGELFF. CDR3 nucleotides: TGTGCCAGCAGTGAAGCTAGCGGGAGCACCGGGGAGCTGTTTTTT.

In nucleotides, the CDR3 is TGCAGCGTTGGCACAAACACTGAAGCTTTCTTT. It specifies CSVGTNTEAFF. V usage is TRBV29-1 and J usage is TRBJ1-1, with D unresolved. From germline, CDR1 is SQVTM and CDR2 ANQGSEA. The length of the CDR3 is 11 residues. V was cut by 4 bases and J by 2 bases, with 5 bases left in between.

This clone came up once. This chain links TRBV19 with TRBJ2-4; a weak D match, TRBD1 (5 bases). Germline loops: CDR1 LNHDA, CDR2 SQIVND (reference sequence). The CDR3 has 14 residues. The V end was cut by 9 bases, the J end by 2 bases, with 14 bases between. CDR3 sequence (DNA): TGTGCCAGCGACGACAGTGCGTCCAAAAACATTCAGTACTTC. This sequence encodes CASDDSASKNIQYF.

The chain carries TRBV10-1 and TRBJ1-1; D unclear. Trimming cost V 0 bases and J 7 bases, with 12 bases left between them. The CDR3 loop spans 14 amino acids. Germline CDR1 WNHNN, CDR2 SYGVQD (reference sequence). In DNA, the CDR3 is TGCGCCAGCAGTGAGTCGACGGAGGGTTATGAAGCTTTCTTT. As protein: CASSESTEGYEAFF.

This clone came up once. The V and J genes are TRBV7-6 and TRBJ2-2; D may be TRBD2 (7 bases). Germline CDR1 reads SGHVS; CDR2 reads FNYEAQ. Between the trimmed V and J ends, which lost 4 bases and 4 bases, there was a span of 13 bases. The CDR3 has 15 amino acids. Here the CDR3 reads CASSSTGRGTGELFF. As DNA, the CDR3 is TGTGCCAGCAGCTCTACAGGGAGGGGCACCGGGGAGCTGTTTTTT.

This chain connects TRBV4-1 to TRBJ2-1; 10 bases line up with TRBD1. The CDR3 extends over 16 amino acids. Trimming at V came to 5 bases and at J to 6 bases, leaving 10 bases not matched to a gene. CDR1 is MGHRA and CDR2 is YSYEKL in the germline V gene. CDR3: CASSEPGQGFFNEQFF. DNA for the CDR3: TGCGCCAGCAGCGAACCGGGACAGGGGTTCTTCAATGAGCAGTTCTTC.

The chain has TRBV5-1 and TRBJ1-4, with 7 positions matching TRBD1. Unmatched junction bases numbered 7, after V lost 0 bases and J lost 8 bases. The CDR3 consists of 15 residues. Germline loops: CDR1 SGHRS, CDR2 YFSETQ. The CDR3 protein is CASSLVAGGAEKLFF. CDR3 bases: TGCGCCAGCAGCTTGGTGGCAGGGGGAGCCGAAAAACTGTTTTTT.

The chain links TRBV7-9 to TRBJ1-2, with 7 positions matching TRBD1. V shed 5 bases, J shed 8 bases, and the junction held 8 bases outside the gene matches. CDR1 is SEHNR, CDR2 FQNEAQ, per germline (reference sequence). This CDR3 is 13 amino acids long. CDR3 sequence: CASSLTTGDGYTF. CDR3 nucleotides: TGTGCCAGCAGCCTCACAACAGGGGACGGCTACACCTTC.

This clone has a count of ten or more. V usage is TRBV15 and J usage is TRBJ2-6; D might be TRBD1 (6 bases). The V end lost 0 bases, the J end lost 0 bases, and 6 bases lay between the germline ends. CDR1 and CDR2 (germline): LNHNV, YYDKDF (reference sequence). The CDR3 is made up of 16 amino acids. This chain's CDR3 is CATSRETGSGANVLTF. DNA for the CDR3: TGTGCCACCAGCAGAGAGACAGGCTCTGGGGCCAACGTCCTGACTTTC.

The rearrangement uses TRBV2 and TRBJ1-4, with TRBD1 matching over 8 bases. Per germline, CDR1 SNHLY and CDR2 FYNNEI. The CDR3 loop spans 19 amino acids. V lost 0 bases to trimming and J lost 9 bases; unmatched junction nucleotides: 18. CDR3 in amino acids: CASSEAGRGPEFMNKKLFF. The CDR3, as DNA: TGTGCCAGCAGTGAAGCTGGCAGGGGGCCCGAATTTATGAACAAAAAACTGTTTTTT.

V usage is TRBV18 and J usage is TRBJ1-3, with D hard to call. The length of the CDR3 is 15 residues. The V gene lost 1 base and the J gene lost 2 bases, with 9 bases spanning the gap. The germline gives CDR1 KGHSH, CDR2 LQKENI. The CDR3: CASSPLREPGNTIYF. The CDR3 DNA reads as TGTGCCAGCTCACCACTTAGGGAGCCTGGAAACACCATATATTTT.

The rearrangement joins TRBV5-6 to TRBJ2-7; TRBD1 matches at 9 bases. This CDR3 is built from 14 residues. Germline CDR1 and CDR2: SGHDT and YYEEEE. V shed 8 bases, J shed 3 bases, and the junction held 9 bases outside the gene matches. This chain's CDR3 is CASLDRGRYYEQYF. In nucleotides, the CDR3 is TGTGCCAGTCTGGACAGGGGACGTTACTACGAGCAGTACTTC.